The 10 T cell receptor beta chains below were found in one sample sequenced in a study of OX40 agonist ivuxolimab in advanced cancers. The data were produced by immunoSEQ multiplex PCR, yet TCRdb's version contains in-frame clones alone and is incomplete. Of 65,000 to 95,000 clones in the sample, around 83% were seen once. The sample here was CD4+ or CD8+ T cells sorted from blood, taken in a trial of the OX40 agonist ivuxolimab. These receptors were obtained from an adult with an advanced solid tumor such as melanoma, head and neck, liver or kidney cancer.

This chain's CDR3 is CASSWARGSDTQYF. In nucleotides, the CDR3 is TGTGCCAGCAGCTGGGCCAGGGGGTCGGATACGCAGTATTTT. This chain joins TRBV11-3 and TRBJ2-3; TRBD1 agrees at 7 bases. V lost 4 bases to trimming and J lost 6 bases; unmatched junction nucleotides: 7. Germline V gene data show CDR1 as SGHNT and CDR2 as YENEEA. There are 14 residues in the CDR3.

This chain joins TRBV2 and TRBJ1-4; the D is unclear. V was pared by 7 bases and J by 8 bases, with 14 bases between. The V gene's germline CDR1 is SNHLY and CDR2 FYNNEI. The CDR3 has 13 amino acids. The CDR3, as DNA: TGTGCCAGCACCCAAGGGAGTGGGGAAAAACTGTTTTTT. Its translation is CASTQGSGEKLFF.

The chain has TRBV5-1 and TRBJ1-3; D is ambiguous. V lost 4 bases and J 0 bases, leaving 14 bases between the germline ends. Germline V gives CDR1 SGHRS, CDR2 YFSETQ. This CDR3 spans 16 amino acids. The DNA of the CDR3 is TGCGCCAGCAGCCCTGGTATCACAAACTCTGGAAACACCATATATTTT. Translated, it gives CASSPGITNSGNTIYF.

The V call is TRBV2, the J call TRBJ1-5; maybe TRBD1 (5 bases). Germline V gene sequence: CDR1 SNHLY, CDR2 FYNNEI. Trimming pared 7 bases from V and 4 bases from J, leaving 11 bases between. The CDR3 has 13 amino acids. The CDR3 region is CASKGTGNQPQHF. CDR3 DNA sequence: TGTGCCAGCAAGGGGACTGGTAATCAGCCCCAGCATTTT. Drawing the rest from reference TRBV2 and TRBJ1-5, the complete variable domain is EPEVTQTPSHQVTQMGQEVILRCVPISNHLYFYWYRQILGQKVEFLVSFYNNEISEKSEIFDDQFSVERPDGSNFTLKIRSTKLEDSAMYFCASKGTGNQPQHFGDGTRLSIL.

This clone was observed a few times. V is TRBV4-2 and J is TRBJ1-2; D possibly corresponds to TRBD1 (5 bases). With 0 bases removed from V and 10 bases from J, the gap between germline ends came to 18 bases. Germline loops: CDR1 LGHNA, CDR2 YNFKEQ. The CDR3 extends over 15 amino acids. CDR3 bases: TGTGCCAGCAGCCAAGAACTAAGAGGGGATTTTGACTACACCTTC. Amino acid sequence: CASSQELRGDFDYTF.

The chain uses TRBV19 and TRBJ2-1, with D uncertain. This CDR3 is 12 amino acids long. CDR1 is LNHDA, CDR2 SQIVND, per germline (reference sequence). V dropped 5 bases and J dropped 11 bases, with 13 bases sitting between them. CDR3 coding DNA: TGTGCCAGTAGTCCCCAGGACGGAAAGCAGTTCTTC. This translates into CASSPQDGKQFF.

The rearrangement uses TRBV28 and TRBJ2-7; 8 positions agree with TRBD2. The CDR3 covers 14 residues. The V segment lost 3 bases and the J segment 2 bases; nucleotides outside the gene matches: 3. Looked up from germline, CDR1 is MDHEN and CDR2 is SYDVKM. The CDR3 DNA is TGTGCCAGCAGTTTCCGGGAGGGCGCCTACGAGCAGTACTTC. Encoded protein: CASSFREGAYEQYF.

The CDR3 DNA sequence: TGTGCCAGCAGCCAGATTTTTTCCGGCGAGTTCTTC. It translates to CASSQIFSGEFF. The chain recombines TRBV5-6 with TRBJ2-1; no clear D. Germline values: CDR1 SGHDT, CDR2 YYEEEE. The V end lost 4 bases, the J end lost 14 bases, and 16 bases lay between the germline ends. This CDR3 region has 12 residues. Supplemented by reference TRBV5-6 and TRBJ2-1, the full variable domain reads DAGVTQSPTHLIKTRGQQVTLRCSPKSGHDTVSWYQQALGQGPQFIFQYYEEEERQRGNFPDRFSGHQFPNYSSELNVNALLLGDSALYLCASSQIFSGEFFGPGTRLTVL.

The chain has TRBV7-2 and TRBJ1-2; the match to TRBD1 covers 10 bases. The junction had 1 base not matched to a gene; V was cut back by 3 bases and J by 3 bases. Germline CDR1 SGHTA, CDR2 FQGNSA. The CDR3 loop spans 14 amino acids. The CDR3 DNA follows: TGTGCCAGCAGCTTCGGACAGGGGGACTATGGCTACACCTTC. Translated: CASSFGQGDYGYTF.

This clone was detected only once. J is TRBJ2-3 and V is TRBV7-9; 8 positions agree with TRBD1. CDR1 is SEHNR, CDR2 FQNEAQ, per germline (reference sequence). The V gene end was trimmed by 5 bases and the J gene end by 4 bases; junction bases not matched to a gene: 5. The CDR3 is made up of 14 amino acids. The CDR3 coding sequence is TGTGCCAGCAGCCAAGACAGGGGCCCAGATACGCAGTATTTT. Its protein product is CASSQDRGPDTQYF. The full variable domain, completed using reference TRBV7-9 and TRBJ2-3, is DTGVSQNPRHKITKRGQNVTFRCDPISEHNRLYWYRQTLGQGPEFLTYFQNEAQLEKSRLLSDRFSAERPKGSFSTLEIQRTEQGDSAMYLCASSQDRGPDTQYFGPGTRLTVL.